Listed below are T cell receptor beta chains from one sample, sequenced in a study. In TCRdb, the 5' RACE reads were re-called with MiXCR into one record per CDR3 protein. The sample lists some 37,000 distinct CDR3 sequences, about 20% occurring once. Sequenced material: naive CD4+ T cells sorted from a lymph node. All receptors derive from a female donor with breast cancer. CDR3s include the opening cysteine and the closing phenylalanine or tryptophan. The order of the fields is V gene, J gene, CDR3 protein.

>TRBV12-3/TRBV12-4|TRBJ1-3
CASSPSDSGNTIYF
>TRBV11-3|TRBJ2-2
CASSSPGQAPIVNTGELFF
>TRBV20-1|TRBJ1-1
CGARGSDSPTEAFF
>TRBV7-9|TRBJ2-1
CASSLIWRGRNEQFF
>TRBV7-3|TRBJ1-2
CASSSPVGGTVSSSRGYTF
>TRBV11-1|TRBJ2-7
CASSRSGGKAYEQYF
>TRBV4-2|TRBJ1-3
CASSQAGQFSGNTIYF
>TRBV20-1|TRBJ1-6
CSARSDRSGNNSPLHF
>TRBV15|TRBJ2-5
CATSRVIAGEETQYF
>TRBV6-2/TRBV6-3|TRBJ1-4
CASSYSGDGEKLFF
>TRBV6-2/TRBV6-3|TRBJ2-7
CASNSGGLSYEQYF
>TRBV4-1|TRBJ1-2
CASSLLTHGYTF
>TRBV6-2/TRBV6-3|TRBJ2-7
CASSPTTPTGLEQYF
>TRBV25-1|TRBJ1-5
CASGTSQPQHF
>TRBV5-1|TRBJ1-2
CASSLDGGKGYTF
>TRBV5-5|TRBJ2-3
CASRLPSGTAQYF
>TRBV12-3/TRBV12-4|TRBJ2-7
CATLETGKSEQYF
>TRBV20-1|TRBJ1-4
CSARGPDTNEKLFF
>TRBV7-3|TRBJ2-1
CASSLNRDTYNEQFF
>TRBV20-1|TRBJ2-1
CSAVPSTGKGYNEQLF
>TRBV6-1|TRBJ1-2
CASSGTGDPSYGYTF
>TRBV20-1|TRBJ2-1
CSVEGLDLGEQFF
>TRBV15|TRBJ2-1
CATSSYDFKMARNEQFF